This paragraph reports one T cell receptor beta chain. The sample originates from a study of liver allograft versus peripheral blood T cells. In the study overall: What was compared were the T cell receptor repertoires in transplanted livers and those in the peripheral blood of recipients.

TCRdb ran MiXCR on the reads and lists one entry per CDR3 protein. The sample comprises about 7,900 distinct CDR3 sequences, about 15% of which are singletons, and roughly 4.4% rests with the top ten. The CDR3 length is 11 residues. V was cut by 6 bases and J by 1 base, with 6 bases left in between. Germline lookup yields CDR1 DFQATT and CDR2 SNEGSKA (reference sequence). The TCR originated in a human patient who had a liver transplant. Some T cells may originate from the graft donor. The chain joins TRBV20-1 to TRBJ1-1; D call uncertain. The CDR3 loop is CSADSNTEAFF. The DNA of the CDR3 is TGCAGTGCGGATTCGAACACTGAAGCTTTCTTT.